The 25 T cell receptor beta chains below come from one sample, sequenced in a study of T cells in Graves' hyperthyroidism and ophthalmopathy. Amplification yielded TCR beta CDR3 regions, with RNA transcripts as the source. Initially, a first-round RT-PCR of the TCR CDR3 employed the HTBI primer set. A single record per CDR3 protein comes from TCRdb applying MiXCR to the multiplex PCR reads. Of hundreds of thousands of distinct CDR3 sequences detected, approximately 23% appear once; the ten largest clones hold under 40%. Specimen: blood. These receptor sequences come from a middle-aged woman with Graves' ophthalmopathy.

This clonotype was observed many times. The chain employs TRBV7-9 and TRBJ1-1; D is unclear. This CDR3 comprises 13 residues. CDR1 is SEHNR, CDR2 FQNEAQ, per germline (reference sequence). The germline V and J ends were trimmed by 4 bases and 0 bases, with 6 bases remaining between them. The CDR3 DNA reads TGTGCCAGCAGCTATTCCATGAACACTGAAGCTTTCTTT. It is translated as CASSYSMNTEAFF.

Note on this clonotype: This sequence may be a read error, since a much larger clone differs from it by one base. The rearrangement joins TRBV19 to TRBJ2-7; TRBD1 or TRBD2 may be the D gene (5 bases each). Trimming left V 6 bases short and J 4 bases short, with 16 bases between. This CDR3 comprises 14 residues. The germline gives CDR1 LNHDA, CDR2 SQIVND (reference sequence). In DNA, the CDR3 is TGTGCCAGTAGCCCCGGGGCAGGTTCTTACGAGCAGTACTTC. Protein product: CASSPGAGSYEQYF.

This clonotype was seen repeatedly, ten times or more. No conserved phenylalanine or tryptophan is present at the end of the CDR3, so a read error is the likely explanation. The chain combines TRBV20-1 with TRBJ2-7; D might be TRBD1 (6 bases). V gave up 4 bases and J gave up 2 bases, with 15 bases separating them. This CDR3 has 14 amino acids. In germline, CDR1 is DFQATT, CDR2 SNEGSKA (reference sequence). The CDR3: CSAKGNRVTYEQYL. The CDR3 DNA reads TGCAGTGCTAAGGGTAACAGGGTAACCTACGAGCAGTACCTC.

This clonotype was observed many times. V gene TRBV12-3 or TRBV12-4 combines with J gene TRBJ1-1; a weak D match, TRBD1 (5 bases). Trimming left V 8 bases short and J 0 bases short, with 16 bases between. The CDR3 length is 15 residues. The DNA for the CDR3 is TGTGCCAGCGGCTCCATGACAGCAGTGAACACTGAAGCTTTCTTT. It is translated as CASGSMTAVNTEAFF.

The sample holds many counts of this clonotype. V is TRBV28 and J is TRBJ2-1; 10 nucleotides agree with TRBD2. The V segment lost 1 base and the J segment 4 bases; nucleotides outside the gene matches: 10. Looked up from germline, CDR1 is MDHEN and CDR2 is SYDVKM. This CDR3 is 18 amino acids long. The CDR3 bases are TGTGCCAGCAGTTTATTAGATGGTGGTAGCGGGAGGTACAATGAGCAGTTCTTC. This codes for CASSLLDGGSGRYNEQFF. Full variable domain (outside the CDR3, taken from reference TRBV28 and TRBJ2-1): DVKVTQSSRYLVKRTGEKVFLECVQDMDHENMFWYRQDPGLGLRLIYFSYDVKMKEKGDIPEGYSVSREKKERFSLILESASTNQTSMYLCASSLLDGGSGRYNEQFFGPGTRLTVL.

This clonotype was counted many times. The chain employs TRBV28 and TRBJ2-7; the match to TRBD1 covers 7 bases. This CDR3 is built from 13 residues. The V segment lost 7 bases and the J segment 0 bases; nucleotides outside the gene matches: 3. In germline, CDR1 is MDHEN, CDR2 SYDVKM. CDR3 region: CASNRGDSYEQYF. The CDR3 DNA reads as TGTGCCAGCAACAGGGGCGACTCCTACGAGCAGTACTTC. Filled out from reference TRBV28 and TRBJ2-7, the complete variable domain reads DVKVTQSSRYLVKRTGEKVFLECVQDMDHENMFWYRQDPGLGLRLIYFSYDVKMKEKGDIPEGYSVSREKKERFSLILESASTNQTSMYLCASNRGDSYEQYFGPGTRLTVT.

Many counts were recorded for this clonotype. The CDR3 coding sequence is TGTGCCAGCAGTAGTCGGGAAACGAACACTGAAGCTTTCTTT. As protein: CASSSRETNTEAFF. The chain employs TRBV2 and TRBJ1-1, with D hard to call. The CDR3 totals 14 residues. V lost 5 bases to trimming and J lost 1 base, with 11 bases between them. The germline V gene has CDR1 SNHLY and CDR2 FYNNEI.

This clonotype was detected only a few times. The CDR3 DNA follows: TGTGCCAGCAGTTTAGTTCCCCGGTACGAGCAGTACTTC. Amino acid sequence: CASSLVPRYEQYF. This chain links TRBV12-3 or TRBV12-4 with TRBJ2-7; no clear D. The V end was cut by 1 base, the J end by 4 bases, with 8 bases between. This CDR3 spans 13 amino acids.

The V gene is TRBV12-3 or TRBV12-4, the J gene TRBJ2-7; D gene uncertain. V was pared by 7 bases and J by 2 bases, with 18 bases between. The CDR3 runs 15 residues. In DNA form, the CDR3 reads TGTGCCAGCACCCTCAGCCGTCTCCAACCCTACGAGCAGTACTTC. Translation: CASTLSRLQPYEQYF.

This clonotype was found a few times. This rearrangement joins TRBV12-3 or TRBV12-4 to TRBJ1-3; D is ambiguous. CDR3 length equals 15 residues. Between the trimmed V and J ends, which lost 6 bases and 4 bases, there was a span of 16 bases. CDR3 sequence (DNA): TGTGCCAGCAGGGGGAGTGGAGTTGCGGGAAACACCATATATTTT. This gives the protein CASRGSGVAGNTIYF.

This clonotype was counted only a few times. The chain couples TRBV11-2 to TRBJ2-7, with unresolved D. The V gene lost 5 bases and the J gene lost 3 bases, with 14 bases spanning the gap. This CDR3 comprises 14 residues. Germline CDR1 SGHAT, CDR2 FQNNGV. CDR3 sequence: CASSLTSPLYEQYF. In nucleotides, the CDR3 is TGTGCCAGCAGCCTCACCTCACCCCTCTACGAGCAGTACTTC.

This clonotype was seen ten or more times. DNA of the CDR3: TGTGCCAGCAGTCCGTCCACAGGGAACACTGAAGCTTTCTTT. Protein sequence: CASSPSTGNTEAFF. This sequence joins TRBV28 and TRBJ1-1, with D tentatively TRBD1 (5 bases). V lost 5 bases and J lost 1, with 11 bases in between. This CDR3 comprises 14 residues. CDR1 and CDR2 (germline): MDHEN, SYDVKM.

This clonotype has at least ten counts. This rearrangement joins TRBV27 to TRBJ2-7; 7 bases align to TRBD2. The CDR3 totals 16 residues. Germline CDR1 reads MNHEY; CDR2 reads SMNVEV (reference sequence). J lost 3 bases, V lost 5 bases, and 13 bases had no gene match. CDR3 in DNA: TGTGCCAGCAGTCTTTCGTGGGCTAGCGGTAGCTACGAGCAGTACTTC. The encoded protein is CASSLSWASGSYEQYF.

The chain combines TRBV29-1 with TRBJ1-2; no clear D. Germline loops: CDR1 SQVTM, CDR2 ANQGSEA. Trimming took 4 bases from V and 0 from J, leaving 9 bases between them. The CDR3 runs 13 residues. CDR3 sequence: CSVGTGANYGYTF. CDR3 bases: TGCAGCGTTGGAACGGGAGCTAACTATGGCTACACCTTC. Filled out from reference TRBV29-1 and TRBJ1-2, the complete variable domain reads SAVISQKPSRDICQRGTSLTIQCQVDSQVTMMFWYRQQPGQSLTLIATANQGSEATYESGFVIDKFPISRPNLTFSTLTVSNMSPEDSSIYLCSVGTGANYGYTFGSGTRLTVV.

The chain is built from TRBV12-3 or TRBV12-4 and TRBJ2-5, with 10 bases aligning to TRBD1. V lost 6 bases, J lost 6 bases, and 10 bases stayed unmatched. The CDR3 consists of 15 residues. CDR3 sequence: CASRSGTGVLKTQYF. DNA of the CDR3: TGTGCCAGCAGGTCCGGGACAGGGGTCTTGAAGACCCAGTACTTC.

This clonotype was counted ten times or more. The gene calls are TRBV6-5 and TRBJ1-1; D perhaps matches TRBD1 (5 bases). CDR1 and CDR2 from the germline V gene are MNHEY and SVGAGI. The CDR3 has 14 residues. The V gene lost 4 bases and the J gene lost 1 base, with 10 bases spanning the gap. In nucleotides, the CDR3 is TGTGCCAGCAGTTCCGTGACAGAGAACACTGAAGCTTTCTTT. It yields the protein CASSSVTENTEAFF.

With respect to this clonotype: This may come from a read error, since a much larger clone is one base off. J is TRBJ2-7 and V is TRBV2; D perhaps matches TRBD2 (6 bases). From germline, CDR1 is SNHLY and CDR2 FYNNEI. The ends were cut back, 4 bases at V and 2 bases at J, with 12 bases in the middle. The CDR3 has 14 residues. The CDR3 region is CASSVWRDPYEQYF. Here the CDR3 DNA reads TGTGCCAGCAGTGTTTGGCGGGACCCCTACGAGCAGTACTTC.

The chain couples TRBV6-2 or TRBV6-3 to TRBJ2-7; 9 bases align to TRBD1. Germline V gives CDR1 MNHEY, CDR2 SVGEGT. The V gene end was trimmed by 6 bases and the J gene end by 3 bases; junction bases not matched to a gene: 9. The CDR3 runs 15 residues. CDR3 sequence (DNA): TGTGCCAGCAGACGAACCGGGACAGGGATCTACGAGCAGTACTTC. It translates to CASRRTGTGIYEQYF.

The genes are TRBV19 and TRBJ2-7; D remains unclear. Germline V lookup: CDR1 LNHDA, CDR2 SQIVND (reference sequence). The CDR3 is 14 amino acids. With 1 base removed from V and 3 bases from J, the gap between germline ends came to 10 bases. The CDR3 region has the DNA TGTGCCAGTAGTATAGTGCCAGGAGTCTACGAGCAGTACTTC. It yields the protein CASSIVPGVYEQYF.

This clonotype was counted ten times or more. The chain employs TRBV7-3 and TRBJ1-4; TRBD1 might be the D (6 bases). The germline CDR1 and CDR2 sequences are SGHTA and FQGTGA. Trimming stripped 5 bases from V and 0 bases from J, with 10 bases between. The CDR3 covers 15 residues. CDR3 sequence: CASSPGTTTNEKLFF. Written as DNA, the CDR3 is TGTGCCAGCAGCCCCGGGACAACAACTAATGAAAAACTGTTTTTT.

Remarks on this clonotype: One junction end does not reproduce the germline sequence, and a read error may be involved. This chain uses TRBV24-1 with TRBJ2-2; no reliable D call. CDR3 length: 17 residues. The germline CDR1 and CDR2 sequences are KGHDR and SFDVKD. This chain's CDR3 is CTTSDPPRQSNTGELFF. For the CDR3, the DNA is TGTACCACCAGTGACCCCCCGCGGCAGAGCAACACCGGGGAGCTGTTTTTT.

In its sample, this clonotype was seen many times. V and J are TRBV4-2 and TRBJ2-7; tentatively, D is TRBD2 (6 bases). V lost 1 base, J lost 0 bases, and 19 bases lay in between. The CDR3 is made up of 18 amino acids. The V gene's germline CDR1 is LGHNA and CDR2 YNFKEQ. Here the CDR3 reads CASSQVRAGTPSSYEQYF. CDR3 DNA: TGTGCCAGCAGCCAAGTTAGGGCTGGGACTCCAAGCTCCTACGAGCAGTACTTC.

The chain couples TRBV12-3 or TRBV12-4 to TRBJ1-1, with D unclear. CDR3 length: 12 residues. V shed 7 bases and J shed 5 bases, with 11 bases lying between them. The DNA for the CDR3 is TGTGCCAGCACTTTGGCGGGGACTGAAGCTTTCTTT. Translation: CASTLAGTEAFF.

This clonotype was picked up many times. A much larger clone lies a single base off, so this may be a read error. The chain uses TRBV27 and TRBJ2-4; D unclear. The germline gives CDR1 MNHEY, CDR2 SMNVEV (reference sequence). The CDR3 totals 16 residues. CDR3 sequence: CASGLASGLAKNIQYF. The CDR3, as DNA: TGTGCCAGCGGTTTAGCTTCCGGGCTAGCCAAAAACATTCAGTACTTC.

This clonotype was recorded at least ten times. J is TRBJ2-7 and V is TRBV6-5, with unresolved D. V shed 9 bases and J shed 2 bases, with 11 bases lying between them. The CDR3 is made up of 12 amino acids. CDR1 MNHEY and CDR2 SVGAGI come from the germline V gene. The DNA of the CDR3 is TGTGCCAGTAAGATTTCACCCTACGAGCAGTACTTC. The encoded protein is CASKISPYEQYF.